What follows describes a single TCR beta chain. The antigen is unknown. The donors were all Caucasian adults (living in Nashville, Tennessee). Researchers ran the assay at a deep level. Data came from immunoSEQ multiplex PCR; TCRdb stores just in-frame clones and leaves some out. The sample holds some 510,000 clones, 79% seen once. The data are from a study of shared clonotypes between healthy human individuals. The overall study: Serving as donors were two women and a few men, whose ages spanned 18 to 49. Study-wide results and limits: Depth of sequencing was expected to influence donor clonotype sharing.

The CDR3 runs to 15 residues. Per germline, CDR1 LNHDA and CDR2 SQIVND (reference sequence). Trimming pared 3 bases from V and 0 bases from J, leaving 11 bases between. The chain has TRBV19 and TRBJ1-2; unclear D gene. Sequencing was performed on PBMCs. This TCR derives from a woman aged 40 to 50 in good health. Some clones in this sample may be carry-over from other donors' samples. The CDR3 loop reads CASSMWQASNYGYTF. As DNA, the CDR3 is TGTGCCAGTAGTATGTGGCAGGCTTCTAACTATGGCTACACCTTC.